This T cell receptor beta chain stems from a study of T cell repertoires in cytomegalovirus infection. Study information: Recently described HLA-C-restricted plus well-studied HLA-B-restricted CMV epitopes were used. A matching HLA type, together with CMV infection, was signaled by public TCR beta signatures. General observations from the study: Within the response measured ex vivo, HLA-C-restricted CMV-specific TCR beta clonotypes were dominant. The study identified carriers of CMV plus the relevant HLA from cumulative public TCR beta family frequency.

The CDR3 loop spans 17 amino acids. V was pared by 7 bases and J by 3 bases, with 12 bases of the junction left unmatched. The germline gives CDR1 MNHEY, CDR2 SMNVEV (reference sequence). About this clonotype itself: Its antigen remains unknown.

TCRdb re-called the reads with MiXCR, one entry per CDR3 protein. This sample has 700,000 to 950,000 distinct CDR3 sequences, with approximately 32% found just once. The chain joins TRBV27 to TRBJ1-1, with 12 bases matching TRBD1. Sequences were derived from cultured CD8+ T cells from PBMCs, sampled from culture after CMV antigen stimulation. This receptor was taken from a human donor in good health (CMV status not recorded). Some clones in this sample may be carry-over from other donors' samples. The CDR3 sequence is CASTNTGQGAGDTEAFF. The CDR3 DNA sequence: TGTGCCAGCACTAACACGGGACAGGGGGCGGGGGACACTGAAGCTTTCTTT.